These 15 T cell receptor beta chains were all obtained from the same sample, sequenced in a study of STAT5B mutations in CD4+ large granular lymphocyte leukemia. Some clones are missing from TCRdb's copy, which holds only in-frame ones; the method was immunoSEQ multiplex PCR. The sample has 32,000 or so clones; approximately 80% are singletons. Material: CD4+ T cells from blood buffy coats. These receptors were collected from a human donor in good health.

The chain couples TRBV4-3 to TRBJ2-2; D gene ambiguous. CDR1 and CDR2 from the germline V gene are LGHNA and YSLEER. The ends were cut back, 4 bases at V and 1 base at J, with 1 base in the middle. This CDR3 comprises 12 residues. The chain's CDR3 is CASSRNTGELFF. The DNA of the CDR3 is TGCGCCAGCAGCCGGAACACCGGGGAGCTGTTTTTT.

This chain uses TRBV5-8 with TRBJ2-7; D tentatively reads TRBD1 or TRBD2 (5 bases each). Trimming shortened V by 2 bases and J by 3 bases, and 12 bases separated the two germline ends. The CDR3 length is 14 residues. Germline CDR1 SGHTS, CDR2 YDEGEE. The chain's CDR3 is CASSFLRGNYEQYF. The CDR3 region has the DNA TGTGCCAGCAGCTTTCTGAGGGGTAACTACGAGCAGTACTTC.

The rearrangement uses TRBV6-5 and TRBJ2-7; the D gene is possibly TRBD2 (5 bases). The V end lost 2 bases, the J end lost 6 bases, and 14 bases lay between the germline ends. CDR3 length equals 14 residues. The germline CDR1 and CDR2 sequences are MNHEY and SVGAGI. CDR3 sequence: CASSYGGGPTEQYV. CDR3 DNA: TGTGCCAGCAGTTACGGAGGTGGCCCGACCGAGCAGTACGTC.

The genes are TRBV10-3 and TRBJ2-2; D unresolved. The CDR3 sequence is 15 residues long. V lost 7 bases and J 0 bases, leaving 12 bases between the germline ends. Germline assignment: CDR1 ENHRY and CDR2 SYGVKD. CDR3 sequence: CAINPDNANTGELFF. CDR3 bases: TGTGCCATCAACCCCGACAACGCGAACACCGGGGAGCTGTTTTTT.

The chain has TRBV6-1 and TRBJ1-3, with D uncertain. This CDR3 has 15 amino acids. Germline-derived CDR1 and CDR2 are MNHNS and SASEGT. Trimming removed 4 bases at V and 2 bases at J, with 12 bases between. The CDR3 sequence: CASSARVSAGNTIYF. The DNA for the CDR3 is TGTGCCAGCAGTGCTCGGGTCTCTGCTGGAAACACCATATATTTT.

This chain connects TRBV7-2 to TRBJ1-5; perhaps TRBD1 as D (6 bases). CDR3 length: 14 amino acids. The V gene's germline CDR1 is SGHTA and CDR2 FQGNSA. Trimming cost V 8 bases and J 2 bases, with 13 bases left between them. Here the CDR3 DNA reads TGTGCCAGCGGGGTAGGGGGGGGCAATCAGCCCCAGCATTTT. This gives the protein CASGVGGGNQPQHF. Supplemented by reference TRBV7-2 and TRBJ1-5, the full variable domain reads GAGVSQSPSNKVTEKGKDVELRCDPISGHTALYWYRQSLGQGLEFLIYFQGNSAPDKSGLPSDRFSAERTGGSVSTLTIQRTQQEDSAVYLCASGVGGGNQPQHFGDGTRLSIL.

This clone was recorded a few times. In DNA form, the CDR3 reads TGTGCCAGCAGCTTAGCGAGTTTGCGTGAAGCTTTCTTT. It translates to CASSLASLREAFF. This chain joins TRBV7-9 and TRBJ1-1; D ambiguous. There are 13 residues in the CDR3. Looked up from germline, CDR1 is SEHNR and CDR2 is FQNEAQ (reference sequence). V was shortened by 0 bases and J by 7 bases, with 9 bases between the two germline ends.

The rearrangement joins TRBV4-1 to TRBJ2-3; possible D gene TRBD2, 5 bases. The CDR3 totals 16 residues. CDR1 is MGHRA and CDR2 is YSYEKL in the germline V gene. Trimming took off 1 base at V and 5 bases at J, with 16 bases between the two ends. The CDR3 sequence: CASSQVGSREGDTQYF. The CDR3 DNA reads as TGCGCCAGCAGCCAAGTGGGGAGCAGAGAAGGAGATACGCAGTATTTT.

The chain links TRBV20-1 to TRBJ1-2, with 7 positions matching TRBD1. The V and J ends lost 6 bases and 6 bases, in that order; junction bases with no gene match: 4. The germline V gene encodes CDR1 DFQATT and CDR2 SNEGSKA (reference sequence). The CDR3 is made up of 11 amino acids. CDR3 residues: CSAKQGNGYTF. Written as DNA, the CDR3 is TGCAGTGCAAAACAGGGGAATGGCTACACCTTC.

The V call is TRBV15, the J call TRBJ1-1; no firm D call. The ends were cut back, 0 bases at V and 0 bases at J, with 11 bases in the middle. Germline-derived CDR1 and CDR2 are LNHNV and YYDKDF (reference sequence). The CDR3 contains 16 residues. CDR3 DNA sequence: TGTGCCACCAGCAGAGAAATAAGTGTAATGAACACTGAAGCTTTCTTT. The encoded protein is CATSREISVMNTEAFF. The whole variable domain, filled in from reference TRBV15 and TRBJ1-1, reads DAMVIQNPRYQVTQFGKPVTLSCSQTLNHNVMYWYQQKSSQAPKLLFHYYDKDFNNEADTPDNFQSRRPNTSFCFLDIRSPGLGDTAMYLCATSREISVMNTEAFFGQGTRLTVV.

This clone was seen just once. This chain uses TRBV27 with TRBJ2-2; 11 bases align to TRBD1. There are 17 residues in the CDR3. Germline V gene lookup returns CDR1 MNHEY and CDR2 SMNVEV (reference sequence). The V segment lost 2 bases and the J segment 3 bases; nucleotides outside the gene matches: 5. In DNA, the CDR3 is TGTGCCAGCAGTTTACTATGGACAGGGGGCGACACCGGGGAGCTGTTTTTT. This gives the protein CASSLLWTGGDTGELFF.

The chain joins TRBV6-4 to TRBJ2-2; D not resolved. Trimming left V 7 bases short and J 6 bases short, with 15 bases between. The germline gives CDR1 MRHNA, CDR2 SNTAGT. CDR3 length: 14 residues. DNA for the CDR3: TGTGCCAGCACCAATTCAGCGTCTGCCGGGGAGCTGTTTTTT. It codes for CASTNSASAGELFF.

The chain recombines TRBV15 with TRBJ2-7; TRBD2 matches at 8 bases. V lost 0 bases and J lost 7; bases outside the gene matches: 2. The CDR3 extends over 13 amino acids. Germline V gene lookup returns CDR1 LNHNV and CDR2 YYDKDF (reference sequence). The CDR3 protein is CATSRDRGGEQYV. Here the CDR3 DNA reads TGTGCCACCAGCAGAGACCGGGGGGGGGAGCAGTACGTC.

The V gene is TRBV19, the J gene TRBJ1-2; 7 nucleotides line up with TRBD1. The germline V gene encodes CDR1 LNHDA and CDR2 SQIVND (reference sequence). The CDR3 is 15 amino acids. Germline trimming cut 2 bases from V and 6 bases from J; bases unmatched to any gene: 9. This CDR3 reads CASSINQGVADGYTF. CDR3 DNA sequence: TGTGCCAGTAGTATAAATCAGGGGGTTGCGGATGGCTACACCTTC.

This clone was counted once. This chain links TRBV6-6 with TRBJ1-6; 8 nucleotides agree with TRBD1. Germline loops: CDR1 MNHNY, CDR2 SVGAGI (reference sequence). The CDR3 is 15 amino acids. V dropped 5 bases and J dropped 5; count of bases not matched to a gene: 5. CDR3 in DNA: TGTGCCAGCAGTGGACAGGGCTGGGATAATTCACCCCTCCACTTT. Residues: CASSGQGWDNSPLHF.